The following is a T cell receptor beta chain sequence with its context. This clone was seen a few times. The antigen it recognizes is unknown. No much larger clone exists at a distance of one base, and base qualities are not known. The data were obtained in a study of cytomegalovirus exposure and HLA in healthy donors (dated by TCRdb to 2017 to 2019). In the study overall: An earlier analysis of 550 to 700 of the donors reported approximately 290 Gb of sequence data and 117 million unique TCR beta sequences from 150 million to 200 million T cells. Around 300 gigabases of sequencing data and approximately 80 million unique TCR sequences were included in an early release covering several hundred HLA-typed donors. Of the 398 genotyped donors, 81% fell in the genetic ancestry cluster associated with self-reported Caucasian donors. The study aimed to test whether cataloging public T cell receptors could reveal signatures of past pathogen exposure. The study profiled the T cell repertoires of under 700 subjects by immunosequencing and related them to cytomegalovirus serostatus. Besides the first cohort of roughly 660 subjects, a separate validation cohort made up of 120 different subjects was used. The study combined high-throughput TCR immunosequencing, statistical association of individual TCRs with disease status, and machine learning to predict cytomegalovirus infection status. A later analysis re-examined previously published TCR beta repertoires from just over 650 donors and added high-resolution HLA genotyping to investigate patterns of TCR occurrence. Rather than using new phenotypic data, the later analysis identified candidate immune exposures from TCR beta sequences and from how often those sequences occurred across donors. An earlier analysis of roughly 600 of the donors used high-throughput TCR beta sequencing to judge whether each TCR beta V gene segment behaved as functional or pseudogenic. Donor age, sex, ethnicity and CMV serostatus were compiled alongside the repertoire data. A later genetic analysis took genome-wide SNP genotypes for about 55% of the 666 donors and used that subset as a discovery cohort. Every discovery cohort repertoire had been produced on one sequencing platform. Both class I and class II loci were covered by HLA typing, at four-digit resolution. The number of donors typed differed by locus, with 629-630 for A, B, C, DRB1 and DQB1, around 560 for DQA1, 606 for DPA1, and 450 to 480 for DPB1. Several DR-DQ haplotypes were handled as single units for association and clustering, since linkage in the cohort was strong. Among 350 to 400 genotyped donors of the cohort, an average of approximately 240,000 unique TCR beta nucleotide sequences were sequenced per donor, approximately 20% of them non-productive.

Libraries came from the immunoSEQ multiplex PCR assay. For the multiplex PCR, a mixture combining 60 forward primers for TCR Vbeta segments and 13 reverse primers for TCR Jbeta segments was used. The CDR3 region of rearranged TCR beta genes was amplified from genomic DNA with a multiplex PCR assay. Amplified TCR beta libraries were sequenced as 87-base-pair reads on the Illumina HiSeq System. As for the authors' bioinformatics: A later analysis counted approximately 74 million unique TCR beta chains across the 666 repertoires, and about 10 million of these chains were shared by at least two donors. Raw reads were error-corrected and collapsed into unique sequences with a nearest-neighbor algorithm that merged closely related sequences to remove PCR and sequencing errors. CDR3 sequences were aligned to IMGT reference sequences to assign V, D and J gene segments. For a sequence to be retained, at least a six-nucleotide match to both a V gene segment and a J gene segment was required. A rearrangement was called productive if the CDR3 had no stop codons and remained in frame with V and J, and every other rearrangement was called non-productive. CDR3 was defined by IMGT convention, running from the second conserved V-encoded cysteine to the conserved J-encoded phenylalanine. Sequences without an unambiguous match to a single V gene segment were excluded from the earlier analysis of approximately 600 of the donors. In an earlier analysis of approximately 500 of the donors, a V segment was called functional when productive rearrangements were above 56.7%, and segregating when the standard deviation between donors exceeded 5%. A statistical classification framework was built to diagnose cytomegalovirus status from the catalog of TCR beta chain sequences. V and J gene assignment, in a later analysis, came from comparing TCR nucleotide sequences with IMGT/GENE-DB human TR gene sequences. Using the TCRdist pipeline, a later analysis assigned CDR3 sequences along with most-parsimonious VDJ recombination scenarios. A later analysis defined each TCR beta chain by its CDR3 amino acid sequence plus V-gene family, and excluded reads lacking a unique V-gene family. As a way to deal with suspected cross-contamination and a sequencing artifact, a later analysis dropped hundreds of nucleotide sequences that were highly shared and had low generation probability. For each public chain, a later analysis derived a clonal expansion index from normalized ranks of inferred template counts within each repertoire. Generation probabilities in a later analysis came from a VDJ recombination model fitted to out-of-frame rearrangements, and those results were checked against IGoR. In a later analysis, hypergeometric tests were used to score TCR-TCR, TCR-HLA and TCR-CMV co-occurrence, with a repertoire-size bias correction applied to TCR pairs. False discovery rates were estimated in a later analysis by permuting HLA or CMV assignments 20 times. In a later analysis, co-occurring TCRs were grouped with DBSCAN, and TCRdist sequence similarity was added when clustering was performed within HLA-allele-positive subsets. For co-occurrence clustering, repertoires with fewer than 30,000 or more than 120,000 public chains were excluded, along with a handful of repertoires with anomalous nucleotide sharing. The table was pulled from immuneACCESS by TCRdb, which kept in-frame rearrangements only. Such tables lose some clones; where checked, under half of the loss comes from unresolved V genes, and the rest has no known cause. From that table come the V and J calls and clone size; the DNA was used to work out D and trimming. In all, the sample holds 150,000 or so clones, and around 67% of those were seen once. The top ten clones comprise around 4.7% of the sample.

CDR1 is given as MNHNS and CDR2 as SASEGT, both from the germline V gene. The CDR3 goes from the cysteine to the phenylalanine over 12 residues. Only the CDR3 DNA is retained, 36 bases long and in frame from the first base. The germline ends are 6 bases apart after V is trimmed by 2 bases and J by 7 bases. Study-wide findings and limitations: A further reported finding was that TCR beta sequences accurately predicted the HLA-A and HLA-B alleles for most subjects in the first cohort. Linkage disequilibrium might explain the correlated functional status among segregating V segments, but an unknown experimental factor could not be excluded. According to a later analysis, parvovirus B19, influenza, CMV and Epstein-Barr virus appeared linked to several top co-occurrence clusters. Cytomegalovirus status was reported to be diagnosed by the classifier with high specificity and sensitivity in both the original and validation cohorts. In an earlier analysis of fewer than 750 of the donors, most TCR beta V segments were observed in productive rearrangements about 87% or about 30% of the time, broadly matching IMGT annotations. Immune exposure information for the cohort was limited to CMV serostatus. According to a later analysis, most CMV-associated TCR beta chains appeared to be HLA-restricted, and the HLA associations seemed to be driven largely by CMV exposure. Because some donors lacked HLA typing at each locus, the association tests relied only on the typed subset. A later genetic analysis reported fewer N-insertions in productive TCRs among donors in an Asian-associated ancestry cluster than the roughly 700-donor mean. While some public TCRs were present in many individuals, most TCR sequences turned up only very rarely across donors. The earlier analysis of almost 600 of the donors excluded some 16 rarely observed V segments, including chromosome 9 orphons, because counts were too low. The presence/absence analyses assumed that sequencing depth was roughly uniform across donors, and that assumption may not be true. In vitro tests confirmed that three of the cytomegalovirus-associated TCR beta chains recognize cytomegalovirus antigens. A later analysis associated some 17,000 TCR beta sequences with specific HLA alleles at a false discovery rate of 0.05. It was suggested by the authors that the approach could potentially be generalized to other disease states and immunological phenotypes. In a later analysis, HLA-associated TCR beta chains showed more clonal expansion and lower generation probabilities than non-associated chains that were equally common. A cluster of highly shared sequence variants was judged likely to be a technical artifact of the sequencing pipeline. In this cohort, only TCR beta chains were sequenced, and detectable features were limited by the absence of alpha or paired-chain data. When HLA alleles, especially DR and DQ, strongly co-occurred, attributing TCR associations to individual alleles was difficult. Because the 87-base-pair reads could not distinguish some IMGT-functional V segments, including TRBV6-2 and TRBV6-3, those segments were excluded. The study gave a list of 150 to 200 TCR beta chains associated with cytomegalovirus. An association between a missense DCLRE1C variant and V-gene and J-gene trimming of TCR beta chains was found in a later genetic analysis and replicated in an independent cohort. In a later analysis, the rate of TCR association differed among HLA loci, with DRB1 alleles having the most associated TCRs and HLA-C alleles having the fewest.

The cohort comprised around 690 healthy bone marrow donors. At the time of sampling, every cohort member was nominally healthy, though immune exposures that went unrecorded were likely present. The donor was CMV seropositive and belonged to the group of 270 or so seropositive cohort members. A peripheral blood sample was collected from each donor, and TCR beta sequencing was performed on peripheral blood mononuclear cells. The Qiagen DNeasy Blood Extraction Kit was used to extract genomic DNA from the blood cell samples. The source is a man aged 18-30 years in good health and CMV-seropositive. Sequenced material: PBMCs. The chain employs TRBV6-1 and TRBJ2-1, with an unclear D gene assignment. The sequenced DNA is TGTGCCAGCAGTGAACCCGGTAATGAGCAGTTCTTC. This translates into CASSEPGNEQFF.